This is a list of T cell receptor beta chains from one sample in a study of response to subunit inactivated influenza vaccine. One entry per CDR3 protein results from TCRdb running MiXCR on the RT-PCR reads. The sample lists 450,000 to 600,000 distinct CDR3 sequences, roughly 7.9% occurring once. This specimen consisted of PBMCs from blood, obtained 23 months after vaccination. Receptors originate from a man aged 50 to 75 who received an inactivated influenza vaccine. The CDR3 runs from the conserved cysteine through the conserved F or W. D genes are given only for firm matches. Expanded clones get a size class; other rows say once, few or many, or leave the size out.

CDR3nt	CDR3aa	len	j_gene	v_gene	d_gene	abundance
TGTGCCAGCAGCGACCGCAGGGCCGGGGAGCTGTTTTTT	CASSDRRAGELFF	13	TRBJ2-2	TRBV14	-	few
TGTGCCAGCAGACTCGGACAACCTGGGGCCAACGTCCTGACTTTC	CASRLGQPGANVLTF	15	TRBJ2-6	TRBV28	-	-
TGTGCCAGCAGTCCCCCCGTCGGGAGTCGGAATGAGCAGTTCTTC	CASSPPVGSRNEQFF	15	TRBJ2-1	TRBV28	-	few
TGTGCCAGCAGTGAAGATAATTACTCCTACGAGCAGTACTTC	CASSEDNYSYEQYF	14	TRBJ2-7	TRBV6-1	-	few
TGTGCCTCGAACAGTCCGCCCTCTGGAAACACCATATATTTT	CASNSPPSGNTIYF	14	TRBJ1-3	TRBV10-3	-	-
TGTGCCAGCAGGGCGGATCCATATCAGCCCCAGCATTTT	CASRADPYQPQHF	13	TRBJ1-5	TRBV28	-	few
TGTGCCAGCAGATCCGGGACAGGGGTACGCGAGCAGTACTTC	CASRSGTGVREQYF	14	TRBJ2-7	TRBV12-3/TRBV12-4	TRBD1	-
TGTGCCAGCAGTTTATTCGGGGGGGCTTCAACCGGGGAGCTGTTTTTT	CASSLFGGASTGELFF	16	TRBJ2-2	TRBV27	TRBD2	many
TGCGCCAGCAGCTCCGCTCAAGGGCACGACTATGGCTACACCTTC	CASSSAQGHDYGYTF	15	TRBJ1-2	TRBV5-1	-	few
TGCGCCAGCAGCCAGGACAGGGTTTTTTCACCCCTCCACTTT	CASSQDRVFSPLHF	14	TRBJ1-6	TRBV4-3	TRBD1	few
TGTGCCAGCAGCTTAGCCCGACCTCTCTTTGGGCAGTTCTTC	CASSLARPLFGQFF	14	TRBJ2-1	TRBV7-2	-	many
TGTGCCAGCAGCCATGTAGCGGGAGCCGCCGAGCAGTACTTC	CASSHVAGAAEQYF	14	TRBJ2-7	TRBV3-1	TRBD2	-
TGTGCCAGCAGCTTAGGCTGGAGACAGGGGGCTCTCGAGCAGTACTTC	CASSLGWRQGALEQYF	16	TRBJ2-7	TRBV13	TRBD1	-
TGCAGTGCTAGAGATGACGGGAGGGCCTTCTACAATGAGCAGTTCTTC	CSARDDGRAFYNEQFF	16	TRBJ2-1	TRBV20-1	TRBD2	few
TGTGCCACCAGTGGAACATTTAATCAGCCCCAGCATTTT	CATSGTFNQPQHF	13	TRBJ1-5	TRBV24-1	-	-
TGTGCCAGCAGTGAAGCGCAATACGGCCCCCCGCTGATGGGCACTGAAGCTTTCTTT	CASSEAQYGPPLMGTEAFF	19	TRBJ1-1	TRBV2	-	-
TGCGCCAGCAGTTACCGGGGCGATTCCTACAATGAGCAGTTCTTC	CASSYRGDSYNEQFF	15	TRBJ2-1	TRBV4-1	-	few
TGTGCCAGCAGCCCTAATGACCGTAATAGCTCCTACGAGCAGTACTTC	CASSPNDRNSSYEQYF	16	TRBJ2-7	TRBV21-1	-	many
TGTGCCAGCAGACTCGGACAGTACATCGGCGAGCAGTACTTC	CASRLGQYIGEQYF	14	TRBJ2-7	TRBV6-2/TRBV6-3	-	-
TGTGCCAGCAGTGGGGACGGATTTGAGGGCACTGAAGCTTTCTTT	CASSGDGFEGTEAFF	15	TRBJ1-1	TRBV27	-	few
TGTGCCAGCAGCGCCGGGACGGGAGGAACCTACAATGAGCAGTTCTTC	CASSAGTGGTYNEQFF	16	TRBJ2-1	TRBV7-2	TRBD2	many
TGCGCCAGCAATTGGGGGCCAGCCAACAATGAGCAGTTCTTC	CASNWGPANNEQFF	14	TRBJ2-1	TRBV5-1	-	few
TGTGCCAGCAGTCCCCGGGACACGGGGACAGATACGCAGTATTTT	CASSPRDTGTDTQYF	15	TRBJ2-3	TRBV28	-	few
TGTGCCAGCTCAACCTTAAGGGGGGACACTAATAGCAATCAGCCCCAGCATTTT	CASSTLRGDTNSNQPQHF	18	TRBJ1-5	TRBV3-1	-	few
TGCGCCAGCAGCCCACAGGGACCCAAAAACATTCAGTACTTC	CASSPQGPKNIQYF	14	TRBJ2-4	TRBV5-1	-	-
TGTGCCTGGAGTTCTACAGGGGGGAGAGGCTACACCTTC	CAWSSTGGRGYTF	13	TRBJ1-2	TRBV30	TRBD1	-
TGTGCCAGCAGTTCCAATACAGGGGGAGAGACCCAGTACTTC	CASSSNTGGETQYF	14	TRBJ2-5	TRBV12-3/TRBV12-4	TRBD1	-
TGTGCCAGCAGCTTAGTAAAGGGAACTAACTATGGCTACACCTTC	CASSLVKGTNYGYTF	15	TRBJ1-2	TRBV7-2	-	many
TGTGCCAGCAGTCAGGGGTTCGAGCAGTACTTC	CASSQGFEQYF	11	TRBJ2-7	TRBV28	-	-
TGTGCCAGCAGCCCTACTCCTTCACGACTCTGTGAGGGGGAGACCCAGTACTTC	CASSPTPSRLCEGETQYF	18	TRBJ2-5	TRBV7-4	-	few
TGCAGTGCTAGAGATGGCCTAGCGGGAAGGTCCGGGGAGCTGTTTTTT	CSARDGLAGRSGELFF	16	TRBJ2-2	TRBV20-1	TRBD2	many
TGCAGTGCCCAGGCGCCCAAGACTGGAAACACCATATATTTT	CSAQAPKTGNTIYF	14	TRBJ1-3	TRBV20-1	-	-
TGTGCCAGCAGCCTACAGGGGCGGGACACTGAAGCTTTCTTT	CASSLQGRDTEAFF	14	TRBJ1-1	TRBV5-5	TRBD1	many
TGCGCCAGCAGTGAGTCTATGCGGGGTACGGAGACCCAGTACTTC	CASSESMRGTETQYF	15	TRBJ2-5	TRBV10-2	-	-
TGTGCCAGCACCACAGACACCTACAATGAGCAGTTCTTC	CASTTDTYNEQFF	13	TRBJ2-1	TRBV11-2	-	many
TGTGCCAGCAGCCAAGCCACAGGGGGGCACCTCCACTTT	CASSQATGGHLHF	13	TRBJ1-6	TRBV3-1	TRBD1	-
TGCAGCGGCGAACAGGGCGTAGCTTTCTTT	CSGEQGVAFF	10	TRBJ1-1	TRBV29-1	-	many